The rows below give T cell receptor beta chains drawn from one sample of a study of T cell repertoires in cytomegalovirus infection. Antigen specificity for these receptors is unknown. TCRdb ran MiXCR on the reads and lists one entry per CDR3 protein. Among 680,000 or so distinct CDR3 sequences listed, 30% to 35% were seen once. The sequencing used cultured PBMCs, collected from culture after CMV antigen stimulation. The source is a human donor in good health (CMV status not recorded). Some clones in this sample may be carry-over from other donors' samples. Each CDR3 is given with its conserved first and last residue. Fields, in order: V gene, D gene, clone size, J gene, CDR3 protein, CDR3 DNA. The D gene is left open where the match is weak. Clone sizes are given selectively: once, few, many, or a class where the clone is expanded.

TRBV27	TRBD2	few	TRBJ2-3	CASKTGTSYTQYF	TGTGCCAGCAAAACCGGGACTAGTTATACGCAGTATTTT
TRBV7-2	.	many	TRBJ2-1	CASSQMGSYNEQFF	TGTGCCAGCAGCCAGATGGGCTCCTACAATGAGCAGTTCTTC
TRBV4-1	.	.	TRBJ1-3	CASSQDSAGHSGNTIYF	TGCGCCAGCAGCCAAGATTCCGCAGGGCACTCTGGAAACACCATATATTTT
TRBV11-2	.	few	TRBJ2-3	CASSLRLDRYTDTQYF	TGTGCCAGCAGTTTAAGACTAGACAGATACACAGATACGCAGTATTTT
TRBV5-1	.	.	TRBJ1-1	CASSLWVGNTEAFF	TGCGCCAGCAGCTTGTGGGTAGGGAACACTGAAGCTTTCTTT
TRBV7-2	TRBD1	many	TRBJ2-7	CASSRGQGDTYEQYF	TGTGCCAGCAGCAGAGGACAGGGGGATACCTACGAGCAGTACTTC
TRBV20-1	TRBD2	few	TRBJ2-5	CSASLPAGGETQYF	TGCAGTGCTAGTTTGCCCGCCGGGGGGGAGACCCAGTACTTC
TRBV6-6	.	.	TRBJ1-2	CASRDWTVYGYTF	TGTGCCAGCAGGGACTGGACAGTTTATGGCTACACCTTC
TRBV7-2	.	few	TRBJ1-1	CASSLQGANSEAFF	TGTGCCAGCAGCTTGCAGGGTGCCAACTCTGAAGCTTTCTTT
TRBV5-5	TRBD1	.	TRBJ2-5	CASSVGTANQETQYF	TGTGCCAGCAGCGTAGGGACAGCCAACCAAGAGACCCAGTACTTC
TRBV12-3/TRBV12-4	.	few	TRBJ1-4	CASSLSGDNEKLFF	TGTGCCAGCAGTTTGTCAGGGGATAATGAAAAACTGTTTTTT
TRBV28	.	.	TRBJ1-1	CASSLSGSGGTEAFF	TGTGCCAGCAGTTTATCGGGCTCGGGGGGCACTGAAGCTTTCTTT
TRBV11-2	TRBD1	.	TRBJ1-1	CANTDRGNTEAFF	TGTGCCAACACAGACAGGGGAAACACTGAAGCTTTCTTT
TRBV4-3	.	few	TRBJ2-3	CASSQGYNTDTQYF	TGCGCCAGCAGCCAAGGATATAACACAGATACGCAGTATTTT
TRBV7-6	TRBD1	.	TRBJ2-1	CASNRLGQGLNEQFF	TGTGCCAGCAACCGCCTGGGACAGGGATTGAATGAGCAGTTCTTC
TRBV4-1	.	.	TRBJ1-5	CASSQLGTKDQPQHF	TGCGCCAGCAGCCAGCTCGGGACGAAAGATCAGCCCCAGCATTTT
TRBV7-8	.	many	TRBJ1-3	CASSSRTGGLGDTIYF	TGTGCCAGCAGCTCCAGGACCGGGGGGCTAGGTGACACCATATATTTT
TRBV7-9	TRBD1	.	TRBJ2-7	CASLGGTGLYEQYF	TGTGCCAGCCTCGGCGGGACAGGGCTCTACGAGCAGTACTTC
TRBV19	TRBD2	.	TRBJ2-1	CASSPSGRAYEQFF	TGTGCCAGTTCCCCTAGCGGGAGGGCCTATGAGCAGTTCTTC
TRBV12-3/TRBV12-4	.	.	TRBJ1-4	CASSRGLSREKLFF	TGTGCCAGCAGTAGGGGCCTATCCAGGGAAAAACTGTTTTTT
TRBV6-1	.	few	TRBJ1-1	CASSGAAEAFF	TGTGCCAGCAGTGGAGCAGCTGAAGCTTTCTTT
TRBV7-2	.	.	TRBJ1-5	CASSSQQGPNQPQHF	TGTGCCAGCAGCTCACAACAGGGCCCCAATCAGCCCCAGCATTTT
TRBV3-1	TRBD1	.	TRBJ1-1	CASSRQGLNEAFF	TGTGCCAGCAGCCGACAGGGGTTGAATGAAGCTTTCTTT
TRBV20-1	.	few	TRBJ1-2	CSARDHGGYGYTF	TGCAGTGCTAGAGATCACGGTGGCTATGGCTACACCTTC
TRBV10-3	TRBD1	.	TRBJ1-1	CAISRDRGTEAFF	TGTGCCATCAGCCGGGACAGGGGCACTGAAGCTTTCTTT
TRBV10-3	.	few	TRBJ1-2	CAISEVNSNYGYTF	TGTGCCATCAGTGAAGTCAATTCTAACTATGGCTACACCTTC
TRBV7-8	TRBD1	few	TRBJ2-5	CASSPWDRMQETQYF	TGTGCCAGCAGCCCCTGGGACAGGATGCAAGAGACCCAGTACTTC
TRBV7-9	TRBD1	.	TRBJ2-3	CASSPGTGLSTDTQYF	TGTGCCAGCAGCCCAGGGACAGGGTTGAGCACAGATACGCAGTATTTT
TRBV12-3/TRBV12-4	TRBD2	.	TRBJ2-7	CASSEGTSGTYEQYF	TGTGCCAGCAGCGAGGGGACTAGCGGGACCTACGAGCAGTACTTC
TRBV29-1	.	.	TRBJ2-7	CSASTALYEQYF	TGCAGCGCATCGACAGCACTCTACGAGCAGTACTTC
TRBV6-1	.	.	TRBJ1-2	CASIVPFGETGYGYTF	TGTGCCAGCATTGTCCCCTTCGGGGAGACCGGCTATGGCTACACCTTC
TRBV15	.	.	TRBJ2-5	CATSRFQETQYF	TGTGCCACCAGCAGATTCCAAGAGACCCAGTACTTC
TRBV25-1	.	.	TRBJ1-3	CASSETSRTSGNTIYF	TGTGCCAGCAGTGAAACGTCCAGGACCTCTGGAAACACCATATATTTT
TRBV11-2	.	many	TRBJ2-3	CASSGEKGGSGTDTQYF	TGTGCCAGCAGCGGCGAGAAAGGGGGGAGCGGCACAGATACGCAGTATTTT
TRBV20-1	.	.	TRBJ2-7	CSASPWGSSYEQYF	TGCAGTGCTAGTCCTTGGGGCAGCTCCTACGAGCAGTACTTC
TRBV11-2	.	.	TRBJ2-3	CASSLVSLKADTQYF	TGTGCCAGCAGCTTAGTATCCCTCAAGGCAGATACGCAGTATTTT
TRBV5-6	.	.	TRBJ2-1	CASSPQEPRFYNEQFF	TGTGCCAGCAGCCCGCAGGAACCACGGTTTTACAATGAGCAGTTCTTC
TRBV12-3/TRBV12-4	.	.	TRBJ2-3	CASREVDTQYF	TGTGCCAGCAGAGAAGTAGATACGCAGTATTTT